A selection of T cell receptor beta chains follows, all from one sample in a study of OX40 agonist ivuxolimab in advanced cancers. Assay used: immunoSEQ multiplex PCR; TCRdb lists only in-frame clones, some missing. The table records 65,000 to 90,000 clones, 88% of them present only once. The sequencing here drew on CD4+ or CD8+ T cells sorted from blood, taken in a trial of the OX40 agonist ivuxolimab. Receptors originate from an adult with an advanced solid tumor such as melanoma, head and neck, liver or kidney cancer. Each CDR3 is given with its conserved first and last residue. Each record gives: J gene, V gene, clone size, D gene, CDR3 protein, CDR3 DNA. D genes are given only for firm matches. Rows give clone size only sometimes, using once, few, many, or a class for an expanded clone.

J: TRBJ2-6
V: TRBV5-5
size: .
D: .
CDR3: CASSFSGANVLTF
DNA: TGTGCCAGCAGCTTCTCTGGGGCCAACGTCCTGACTTTC

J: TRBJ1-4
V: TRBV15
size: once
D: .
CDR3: CATSSSEEGEKLFF
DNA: TGTGCCACCAGCAGCAGTGAGGAGGGTGAAAAACTGTTTTTT

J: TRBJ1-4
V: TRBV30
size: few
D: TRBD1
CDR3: CACKGDRNEKLFF
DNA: TGTGCCTGTAAAGGGGACAGGAATGAAAAACTGTTTTTT

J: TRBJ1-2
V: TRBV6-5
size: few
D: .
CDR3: CASTTSWGNYGYTF
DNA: TGTGCCAGCACCACATCGTGGGGAAACTATGGCTACACCTTC

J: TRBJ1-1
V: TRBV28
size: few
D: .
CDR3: CASSLTGEAFF
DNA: TGTGCCAGCAGTTTAACCGGAGAAGCTTTCTTT

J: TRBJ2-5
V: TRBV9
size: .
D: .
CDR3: CASSVGGRDQETQYF
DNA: TGTGCCAGCAGCGTAGGAGGGCGAGACCAAGAGACCCAGTACTTC

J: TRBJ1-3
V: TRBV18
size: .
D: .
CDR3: CASSPRRDSSSTIYF
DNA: TGTGCCAGCTCACCACGAAGGGACTCGTCGAGCACCATATATTTT

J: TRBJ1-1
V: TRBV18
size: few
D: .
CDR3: CASSQNPDTEAFF
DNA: TGTGCCAGCTCGCAAAACCCAGACACTGAAGCTTTCTTT

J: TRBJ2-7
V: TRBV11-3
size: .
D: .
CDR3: CASSRKGEQGARLHEQYF
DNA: TGTGCCAGCAGCCGCAAGGGGGAGCAAGGGGCAAGGTTGCACGAGCAGTACTTC

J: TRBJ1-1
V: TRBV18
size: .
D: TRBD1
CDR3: CASSPRDSLNTEAFF
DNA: TGTGCCAGCTCACCAAGGGACAGTCTAAACACTGAAGCTTTCTTT

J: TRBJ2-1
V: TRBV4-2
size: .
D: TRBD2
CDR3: CASSLTSGGSGHNEQFF
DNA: TGTGCCAGCAGCTTGACTAGCGGGGGATCCGGACACAATGAGCAGTTCTTC

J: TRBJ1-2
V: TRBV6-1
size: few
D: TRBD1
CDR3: CASSESGRGRSGYTF
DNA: TGTGCCAGCAGTGAATCCGGCAGGGGGCGGAGTGGCTACACCTTC

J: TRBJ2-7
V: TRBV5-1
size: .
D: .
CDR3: CASSQGGDEQYF
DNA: TGCGCCAGCAGCCAGGGGGGGGACGAGCAGTACTTC

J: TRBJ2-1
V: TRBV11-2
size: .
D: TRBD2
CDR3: CASSRGTSRFNEQFF
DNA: TGTGCCAGCAGCCGAGGGACTAGCCGATTCAATGAGCAGTTCTTC

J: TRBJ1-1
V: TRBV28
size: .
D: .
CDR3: CASSLFHLDSEAFF
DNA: TGTGCCAGCAGTTTGTTTCATCTGGACAGTGAAGCTTTCTTT

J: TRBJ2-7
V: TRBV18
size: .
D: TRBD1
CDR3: CASSPDRAAEQYF
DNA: TGTGCCAGCTCGCCCGACAGGGCTGCCGAGCAGTACTTC

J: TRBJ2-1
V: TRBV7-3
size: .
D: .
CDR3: CASSLVSRGEQFF
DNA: TGTGCCAGCAGCTTGGTTAGTCGAGGGGAGCAGTTCTTC

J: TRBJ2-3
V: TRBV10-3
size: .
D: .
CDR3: CAISPGGKSGDTQYF
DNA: TGTGCCATCAGTCCGGGCGGGAAAAGCGGAGATACGCAGTATTTT

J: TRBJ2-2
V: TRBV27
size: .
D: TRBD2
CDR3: CASQGRARLAGGHTGELFF
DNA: TGTGCCTCCCAAGGGAGGGCTCGACTAGCGGGGGGCCACACCGGGGAGCTGTTTTTT

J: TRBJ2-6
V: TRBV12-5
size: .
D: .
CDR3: CASGGIGANVLTF
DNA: TGTGCTAGTGGGGGGATCGGGGCCAACGTCCTGACTTTC

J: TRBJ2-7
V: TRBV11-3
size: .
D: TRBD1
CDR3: CASSPGDRGAYEQYF
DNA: TGTGCCAGCAGCCCTGGGGACAGGGGGGCCTACGAGCAGTACTTC

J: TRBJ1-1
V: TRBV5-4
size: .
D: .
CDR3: CASSMDGLNTEAFF
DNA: TGTGCCAGCAGCATGGACGGCCTGAACACTGAAGCTTTCTTT

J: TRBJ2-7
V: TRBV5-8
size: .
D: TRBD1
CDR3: CASSFQATGSRGEQYF
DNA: TGTGCCAGCAGCTTCCAGGCGACAGGGTCCAGAGGAGAGCAGTACTTC

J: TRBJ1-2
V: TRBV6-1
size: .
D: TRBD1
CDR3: CASSEWDRGGGYTF
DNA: TGTGCCAGCAGTGAATGGGACAGGGGCGGTGGCTACACCTTC

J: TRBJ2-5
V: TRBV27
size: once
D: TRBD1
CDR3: CASSLTGGSETQYF
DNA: TGTGCCAGCAGCTTGACAGGGGGCTCGGAGACCCAGTACTTC

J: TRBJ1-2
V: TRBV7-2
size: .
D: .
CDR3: CASSKDRPNGYTF
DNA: TGTGCCAGCAGCAAAGACAGGCCGAATGGCTACACCTTC

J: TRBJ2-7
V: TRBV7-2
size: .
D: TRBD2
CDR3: CASSLVIAGTLSYEQYF
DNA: TGTGCCAGCAGCTTAGTTATAGCGGGGACCCTCTCCTACGAGCAGTACTTC

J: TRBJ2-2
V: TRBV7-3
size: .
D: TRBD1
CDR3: CASSLRGGQGTNTGELFF
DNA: TGTGCCAGCAGCTTGAGGGGCGGACAGGGAACGAACACCGGGGAGCTGTTTTTT

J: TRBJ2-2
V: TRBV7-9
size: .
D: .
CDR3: CASNPRAGTIGELFF
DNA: TGTGCCAGCAACCCTCGGGCAGGGACCATCGGGGAGCTGTTTTTT

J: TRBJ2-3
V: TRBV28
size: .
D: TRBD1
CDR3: CASSGTGTSTDTQYF
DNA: TGTGCCAGCAGTGGGACAGGAACTAGCACAGATACGCAGTATTTT

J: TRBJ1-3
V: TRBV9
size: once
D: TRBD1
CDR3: CASSVVGTGAGNTIYF
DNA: TGTGCCAGCAGCGTAGTGGGGACAGGAGCTGGAAACACCATATATTTT

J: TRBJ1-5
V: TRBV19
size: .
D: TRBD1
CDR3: CASSRTGASNQPQHF
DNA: TGTGCCAGTAGCCGGACAGGAGCTAGCAATCAGCCCCAGCATTTT

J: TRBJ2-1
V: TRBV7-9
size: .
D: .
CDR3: CASSWGPYNEQFF
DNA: TGTGCCAGCAGCTGGGGGCCTTACAATGAGCAGTTCTTC

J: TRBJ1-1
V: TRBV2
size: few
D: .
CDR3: CASSASPSNTEAFF
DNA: TGTGCCAGCAGTGCCTCGCCATCGAACACTGAAGCTTTCTTT

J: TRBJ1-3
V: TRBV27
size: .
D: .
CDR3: CASKGNTIYF
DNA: TGTGCCAGCAAGGGAAACACCATATATTTT

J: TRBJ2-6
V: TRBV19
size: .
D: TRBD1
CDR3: CASSARPGQGSGANVLTF
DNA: TGTGCCAGTAGTGCCCGGCCGGGACAGGGGTCTGGGGCCAACGTCCTGACTTTC

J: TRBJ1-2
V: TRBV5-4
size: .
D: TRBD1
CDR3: CASSLSTGGEGGYTF
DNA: TGTGCCAGCAGCTTGAGCACAGGGGGCGAGGGTGGCTACACCTTC

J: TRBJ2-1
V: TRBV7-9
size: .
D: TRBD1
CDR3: CASSLSRGFRNNEQFF
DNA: TGTGCCAGCAGCCTCTCCAGGGGGTTTAGAAACAATGAGCAGTTCTTC

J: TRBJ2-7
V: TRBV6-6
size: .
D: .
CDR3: CASSYGTLTHEQYF
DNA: TGTGCCAGCAGTTATGGGACTCTAACCCACGAGCAGTACTTC

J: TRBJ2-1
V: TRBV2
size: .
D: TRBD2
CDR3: CASSESGGGATNEQFF
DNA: TGTGCCAGCAGTGAATCGGGCGGGGGGGCAACAAATGAGCAGTTCTTC

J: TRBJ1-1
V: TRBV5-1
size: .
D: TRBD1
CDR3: CASSPGQGLNTEAFF
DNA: TGCGCCAGCAGCCCAGGACAGGGACTGAACACTGAAGCTTTCTTT

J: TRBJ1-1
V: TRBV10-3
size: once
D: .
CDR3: CAISESGGTEAFF
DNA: TGTGCCATCAGTGAGTCGGGGGGGACCGAAGCTTTCTTT

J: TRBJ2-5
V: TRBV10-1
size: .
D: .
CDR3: CASSDPRQETQYF
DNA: TGCGCCAGCAGTGACCCACGACAAGAGACCCAGTACTTC

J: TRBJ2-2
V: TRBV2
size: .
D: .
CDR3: CAGGRARTGELFF
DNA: TGTGCCGGGGGGAGAGCACGGACCGGGGAGCTGTTTTTT

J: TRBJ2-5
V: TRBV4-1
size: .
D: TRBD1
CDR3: CASSRGQGAGETQYF
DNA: TGCGCCAGCAGCCGGGGACAGGGGGCGGGTGAGACCCAGTACTTC

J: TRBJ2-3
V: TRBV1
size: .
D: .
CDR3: CTSSHRTDSGTQYF
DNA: TGCACCAGCAGCCATAGGACAGACTCAGGTACGCAGTATTTT

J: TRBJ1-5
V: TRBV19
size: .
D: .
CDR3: CASSISAYQPQHF
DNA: TGTGCCAGTAGTATATCGGCGTATCAGCCCCAGCATTTT

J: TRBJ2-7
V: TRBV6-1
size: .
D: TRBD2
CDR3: CASTLLYSGMGEQYF
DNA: TGTGCCAGCACCCTCCTCTATAGCGGGATGGGTGAGCAGTACTTC

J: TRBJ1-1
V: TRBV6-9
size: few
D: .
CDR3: CASTPDLRGNTEAFF
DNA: TGTGCCAGCACCCCCGACCTAAGGGGGAACACTGAAGCTTTCTTT

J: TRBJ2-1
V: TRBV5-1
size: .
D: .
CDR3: CASSLGGPNNEQFF
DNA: TGCGCCAGCAGCTTGGGAGGGCCAAACAATGAGCAGTTCTTC

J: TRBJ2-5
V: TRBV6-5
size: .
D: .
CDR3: CASSRNSQETQYF
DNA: TGTGCCAGCAGTAGGAACAGCCAAGAGACCCAGTACTTC

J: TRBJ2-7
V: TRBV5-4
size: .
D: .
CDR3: CASSEQGYEQYF
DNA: TGTGCCAGCAGCGAGCAGGGTTACGAGCAGTACTTC

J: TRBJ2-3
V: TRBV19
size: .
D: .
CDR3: CASSINYGATDTQYF
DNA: TGTGCCAGTAGTATAAATTATGGGGCCACAGATACGCAGTATTTT

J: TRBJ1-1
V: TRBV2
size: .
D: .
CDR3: CASKTGAAEGNTEAFF
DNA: TGTGCCAGCAAAACAGGAGCCGCTGAAGGGAACACTGAAGCTTTCTTT

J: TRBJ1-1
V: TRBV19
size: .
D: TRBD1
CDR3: CASDPGGRMGNTEAFF
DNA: TGTGCCAGTGATCCAGGGGGGCGGATGGGGAACACTGAAGCTTTCTTT